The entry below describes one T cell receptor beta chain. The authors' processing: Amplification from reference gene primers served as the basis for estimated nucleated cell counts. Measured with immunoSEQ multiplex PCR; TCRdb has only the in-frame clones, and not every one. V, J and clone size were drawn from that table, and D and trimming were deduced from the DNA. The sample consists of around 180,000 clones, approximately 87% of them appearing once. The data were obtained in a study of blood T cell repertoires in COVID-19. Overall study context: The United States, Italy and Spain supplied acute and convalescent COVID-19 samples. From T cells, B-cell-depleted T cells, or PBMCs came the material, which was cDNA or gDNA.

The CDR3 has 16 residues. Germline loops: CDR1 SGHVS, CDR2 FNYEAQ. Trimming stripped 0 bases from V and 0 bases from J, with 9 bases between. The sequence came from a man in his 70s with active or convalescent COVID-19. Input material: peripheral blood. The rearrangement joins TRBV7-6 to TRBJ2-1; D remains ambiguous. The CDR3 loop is CASSLAGTSSYNEQFF. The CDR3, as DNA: TGTGCCAGCAGCTTAGCGGGCACCTCCTCCTACAATGAGCAGTTCTTC.